This T cell receptor (beta chain) derives from a study of CD8 T cells in Susac syndrome. Study observations and caveats: In its TCR sequencing and HLA analysis, the study acknowledged that the number of individuals was relatively small.

Trimming took 6 bases from V and 0 from J; bases not matched to a gene: 2. Germline CDR1 reads LGHDT; CDR2 reads YNNKEL (reference sequence). The CDR3 runs to 15 residues. Reverse transcription of 0.5 to 1 ug RNA was performed with random hexamers. It was immunoSEQ multiplex PCR that amplified TCR beta CDR3 across 54 Vbeta and 13 Jbeta. Each CDR3 protein is one row after TCRdb ran MiXCR on the immunoSEQ multiplex PCR reads. In the table there are 180,000 or so distinct CDR3 sequences, roughly 94% of which are singletons. Regarding this clonotype: What it binds is unknown.

CD8+ and CD4+ T cells circulating in blood were sequenced for TCR beta. In contrast to the negatively isolated CD8+ and CD4+ T cells, TEMRA cells were FACS-enriched. This chain connects TRBV3-1 to TRBJ2-2, with 9 bases aligning to TRBD1. Sequencing used CD4+ T cells from PBMCs. The TCR comes from a human donor in good health. The CDR3 DNA reads as TGTGCCAGCAGGCGACAGGGGGCGAACACCGGGGAGCTGTTTTTT. Translated, it gives CASRRQGANTGELFF.